These 4 T cell receptor beta chains share one sample of origin, sequenced in a study of low-dose radiotherapy and immunotherapy resistance in tumors. Alpha- and beta-chain coverage of first-strand cDNA came from TRAV- and TRBV-specific primers. It was with a constant-region primer and a V-primer adapter that TCRs were amplified over approximately 20 PCR cycles. MiXCR, run by TCRdb on the reads, gives a single entry per CDR3 protein. The sample yields around 17,000 distinct CDR3 sequences, 70% to 80% seen once. All receptors derive from a human donor with advanced metastatic prostate, ovarian, gallbladder or colorectal cancer (not recorded which). This table probably holds off-target reads from a library built for another chain.

This chain connects TRBV30 to TRBJ2-7, with 9 bases aligning to TRBD1. The germline gives CDR1 GTSNPN, CDR2 SVGIG (reference sequence). The CDR3 runs to 15 residues. With V trimmed by 3 bases and J by 0 bases, 6 bases remained unmatched. CDR3 sequence: CAWSPGQGSSYEQYF. The CDR3 bases are TGTGCCTGGAGCCCGGGACAGGGAAGCTCCTACGAGCAGTACTTC. The full variable domain, rest sourced from reference TRBV30 and TRBJ2-7, is SQTIHQWPATLVQPVGSPLSLECTVEGTSNPNLYWYRQAAGRGLQLLFYSVGIGQISSEVPQNLSASRPQDRQFILSSKKLLLSDSGFYLCAWSPGQGSSYEQYFGPGTRLTVT.

The chain carries TRBV28 and TRBJ2-4, with TRBD2 as a possible D gene (6 bases). Trimming cost V 2 bases and J 9 bases, with 11 bases left between them. Germline CDR1 and CDR2: MDHEN and SYDVKM. This CDR3 has 13 amino acids. CDR3: CASSLGGEIIQYF. CDR3 DNA sequence: TGTGCCAGCAGTTTAGGAGGGGAGATCATTCAGTACTTC.

As concerns this clonotype: A read error may account for a junction end that differs from germline. The CDR3 bases are TGTGCCAGCAGCTTAGCTGCTAGCGGAGAGAAAAACTTC. It yields the protein CASSLAASGEKNF. V and J are TRBV11-2 and TRBJ2-7; 7 nucleotides agree with TRBD2. From germline, CDR1 is SGHAT and CDR2 FQNNGV. This CDR3 comprises 13 residues.

The chain couples TRBV27 to TRBJ2-1; a weak D match, TRBD2 (6 bases). CDR3 size: 15 residues. CDR1 and CDR2 (germline): MNHEY, SMNVEV (reference sequence). V shed 3 bases and J shed 4 bases, with 13 bases lying between them. The CDR3 here is CASSLRAGSYNEQFF. Here the CDR3 DNA reads TGTGCCAGCAGTTTGCGCGCGGGGAGTTACAATGAGCAGTTCTTC.